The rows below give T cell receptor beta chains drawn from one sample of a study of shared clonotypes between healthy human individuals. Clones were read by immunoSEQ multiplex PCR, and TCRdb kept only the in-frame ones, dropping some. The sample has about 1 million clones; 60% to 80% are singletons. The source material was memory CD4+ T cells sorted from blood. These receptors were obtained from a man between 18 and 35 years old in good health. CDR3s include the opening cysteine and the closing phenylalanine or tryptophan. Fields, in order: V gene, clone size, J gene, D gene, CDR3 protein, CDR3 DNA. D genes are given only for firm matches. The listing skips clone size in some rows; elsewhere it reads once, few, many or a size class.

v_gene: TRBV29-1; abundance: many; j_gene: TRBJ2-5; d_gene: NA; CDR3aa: CSVVLGPGETQYF; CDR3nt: TGCAGCGTTGTATTGGGACCCGGAGAGACCCAGTACTTC
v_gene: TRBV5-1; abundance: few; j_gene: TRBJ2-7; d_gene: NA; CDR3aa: CASSPRTASYEQYF; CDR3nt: TGCGCCAGCAGCCCGAGGACCGCCTCCTACGAGCAGTACTTC
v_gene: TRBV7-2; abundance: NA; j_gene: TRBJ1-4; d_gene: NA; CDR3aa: CASSLGRGNEKLFF; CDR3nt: TGTGCCAGCAGCTTAGGCAGGGGTAATGAAAAACTGTTTTTT
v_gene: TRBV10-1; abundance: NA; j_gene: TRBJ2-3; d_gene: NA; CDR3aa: CASSEYGGSTDTQYF; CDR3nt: TGCGCCAGCAGTGAGTACGGGGGTAGCACAGATACGCAGTATTTT
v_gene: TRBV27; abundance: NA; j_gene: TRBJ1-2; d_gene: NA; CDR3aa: CASIGQDGYTF; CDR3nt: TGTGCCAGCATCGGCCAGGATGGCTACACCTTC
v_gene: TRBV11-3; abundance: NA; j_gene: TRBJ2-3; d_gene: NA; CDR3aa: CASSPGGVDTQYF; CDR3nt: TGTGCCAGCAGCCCCGGGGGTGTAGATACGCAGTATTTT
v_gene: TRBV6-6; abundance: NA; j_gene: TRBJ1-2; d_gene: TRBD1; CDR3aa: CASIVVMGRGPEGYTF; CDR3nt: TGTGCCAGCATTGTCGTAATGGGCAGGGGGCCGGAGGGCTACACCTTC
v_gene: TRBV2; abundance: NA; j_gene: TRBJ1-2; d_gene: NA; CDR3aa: CASSGQFGSGYTF; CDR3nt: TGTGCCAGCAGCGGACAATTCGGGTCCGGCTACACCTTC
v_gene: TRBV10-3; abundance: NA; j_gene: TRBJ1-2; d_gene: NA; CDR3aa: CAISDSGLDGYTF; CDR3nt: TGTGCCATCAGTGACTCTGGATTGGATGGCTACACCTTC
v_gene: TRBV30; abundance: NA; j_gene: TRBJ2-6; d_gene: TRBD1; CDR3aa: CAWSVRGQRRANVLTF; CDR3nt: TGTGCCTGGAGCGTAAGGGGGCAGCGGCGGGCCAACGTCCTGACTTTC
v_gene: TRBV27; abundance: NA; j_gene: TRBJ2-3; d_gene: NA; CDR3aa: CASRPRWGGSTDTQYF; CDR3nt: TGTGCCAGCAGACCCCGGTGGGGGGGCTCAACAGATACGCAGTATTTT
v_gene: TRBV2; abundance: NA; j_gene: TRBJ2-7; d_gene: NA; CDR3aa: CASCRDYEQYF; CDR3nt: TGTGCCAGCTGCAGAGACTACGAGCAGTACTTC
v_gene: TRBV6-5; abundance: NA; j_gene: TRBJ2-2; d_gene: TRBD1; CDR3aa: CASRNRGGDTGELFF; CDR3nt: TGTGCCAGCAGGAACAGGGGTGGAGACACCGGGGAGCTGTTTTTT
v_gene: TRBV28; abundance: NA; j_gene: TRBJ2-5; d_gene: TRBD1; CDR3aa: CASSLRWTGGFKTQYF; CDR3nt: TGTGCCAGCAGTTTGAGGTGGACAGGGGGTTTCAAGACCCAGTACTTC
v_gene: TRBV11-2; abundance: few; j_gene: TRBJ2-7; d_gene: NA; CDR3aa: CASSPIQGSYEQYF; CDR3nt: TGTGCCAGCAGCCCGATACAGGGTTCCTACGAGCAGTACTTC
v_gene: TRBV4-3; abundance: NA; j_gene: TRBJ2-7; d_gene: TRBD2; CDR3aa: CASSQVRGGTYEQYF; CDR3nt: TGCGCCAGCAGCCAAGTTCGGGGGGGAACCTACGAGCAGTACTTC
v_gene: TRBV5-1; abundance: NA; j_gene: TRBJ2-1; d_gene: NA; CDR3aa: CASSSQGYNEQFF; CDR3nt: TGCGCCAGCAGCTCTCAGGGGTACAATGAGCAGTTCTTC
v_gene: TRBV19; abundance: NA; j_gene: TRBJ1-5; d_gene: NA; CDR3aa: CASSSTGRGQPQHF; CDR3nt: TGTGCCAGTAGTTCCACAGGGAGGGGCCAGCCCCAGCATTTT
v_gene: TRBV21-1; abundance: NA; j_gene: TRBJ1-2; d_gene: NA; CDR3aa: CASSKNIPRPLNYGYTF; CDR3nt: TGTGCCAGCAGCAAAAATATACCGAGACCGTTGAACTATGGCTACACCTTC
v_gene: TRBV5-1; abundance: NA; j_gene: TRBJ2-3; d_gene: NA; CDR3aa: CASSLGAGTYENTQYF; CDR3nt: TGCGCCAGCAGCTTGGGGGCGGGGACCTACGAGAATACGCAGTATTTT
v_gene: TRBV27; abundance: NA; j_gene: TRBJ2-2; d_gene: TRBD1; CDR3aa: CASSLVPGGLGGELFF; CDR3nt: TGTGCCAGCAGTTTAGTTCCAGGGGGCCTAGGTGGGGAGCTGTTTTTT
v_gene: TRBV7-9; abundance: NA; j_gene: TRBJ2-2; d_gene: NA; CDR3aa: CASSLPAGELFF; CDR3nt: TGTGCCAGCAGCTTACCAGCCGGGGAGCTGTTTTTT
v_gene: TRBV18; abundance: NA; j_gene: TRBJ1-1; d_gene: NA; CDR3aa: CASSPNGQAEAFF; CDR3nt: TGTGCCAGCTCACCAAACGGTCAGGCTGAAGCTTTCTTT
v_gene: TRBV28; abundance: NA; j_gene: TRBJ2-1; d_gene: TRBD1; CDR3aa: CASKTGGPNEQFF; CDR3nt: TGTGCCAGCAAAACAGGGGGGCCCAATGAGCAGTTCTTC
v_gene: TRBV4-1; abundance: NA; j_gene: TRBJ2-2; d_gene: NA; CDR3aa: CASSQDRGTGELFF; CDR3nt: TGCGCCAGCAGCCAAGATAGGGGTACCGGGGAGCTGTTTTTT
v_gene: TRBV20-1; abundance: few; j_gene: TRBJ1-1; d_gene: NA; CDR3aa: CSARLQKEAFF; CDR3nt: TGCAGTGCTAGATTACAGAAGGAAGCTTTCTTT
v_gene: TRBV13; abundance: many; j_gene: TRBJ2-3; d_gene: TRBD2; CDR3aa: CASSFRGLDTDTQYF; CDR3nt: TGTGCCAGCAGCTTTAGGGGACTAGACACAGATACGCAGTATTTT
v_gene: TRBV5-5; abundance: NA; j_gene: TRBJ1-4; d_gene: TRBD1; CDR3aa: CASSSGQGSASEKLFF; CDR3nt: TGTGCCAGCAGCTCGGGACAGGGGTCTGCAAGTGAAAAACTGTTTTTT
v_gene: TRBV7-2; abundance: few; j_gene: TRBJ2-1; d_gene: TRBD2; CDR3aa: CASSLLAGGKRGEQFF; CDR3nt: TGTGCCAGCAGCCTGTTAGCGGGAGGGAAACGAGGGGAGCAGTTCTTC
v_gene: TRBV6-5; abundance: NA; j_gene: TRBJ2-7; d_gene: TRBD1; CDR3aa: CASRRAQGASEQYF; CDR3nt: TGTGCCAGCAGACGGGCACAGGGGGCGAGTGAGCAGTACTTC
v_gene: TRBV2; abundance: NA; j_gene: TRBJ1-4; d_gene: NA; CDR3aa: CASSRDLGNEKLFF; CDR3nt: TGTGCCAGCAGTAGGGACCTGGGCAATGAAAAACTGTTTTTT
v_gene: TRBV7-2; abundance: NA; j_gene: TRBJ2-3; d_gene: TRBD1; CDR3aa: CASSRGDRGTDTQYF; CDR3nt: TGTGCCAGCAGCCGAGGGGACAGAGGCACAGATACGCAGTATTTT
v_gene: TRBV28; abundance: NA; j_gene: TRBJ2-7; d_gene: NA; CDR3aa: CASTGNSHEQYF; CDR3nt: TGTGCCAGCACCGGGAATTCCCACGAGCAGTACTTC
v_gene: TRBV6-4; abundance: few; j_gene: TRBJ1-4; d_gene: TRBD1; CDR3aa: CASSPSGTGTEKLFF; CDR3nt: TGTGCCAGCAGTCCGTCCGGGACAGGGACTGAAAAACTGTTTTTT
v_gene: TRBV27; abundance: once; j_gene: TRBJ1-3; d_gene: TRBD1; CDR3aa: CASSPWAGGGNTIYF; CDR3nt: TGTGCCAGCAGTCCGTGGGCAGGGGGTGGAAACACCATATATTTT
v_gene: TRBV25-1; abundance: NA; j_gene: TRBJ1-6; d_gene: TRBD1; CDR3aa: CASRDRGINSPLHF; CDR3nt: TGTGCCAGCAGGGACAGGGGGATAAATTCACCCCTCCACTTT
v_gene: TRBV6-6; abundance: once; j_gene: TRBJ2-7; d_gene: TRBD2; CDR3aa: CASSRPSGGLYEQYF; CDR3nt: TGTGCCAGCAGCCGGCCTAGCGGGGGGTTATACGAGCAGTACTTC
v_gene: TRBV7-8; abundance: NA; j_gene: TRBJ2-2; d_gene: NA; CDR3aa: CASSWRDGLTGELFF; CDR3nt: TGTGCCAGCAGCTGGCGGGATGGCCTCACCGGGGAGCTGTTTTTT
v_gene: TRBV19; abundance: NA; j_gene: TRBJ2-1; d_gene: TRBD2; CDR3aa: CASSISSGPHNEQFF; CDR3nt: TGTGCCAGTAGTATATCTAGCGGGCCACACAATGAGCAGTTCTTC
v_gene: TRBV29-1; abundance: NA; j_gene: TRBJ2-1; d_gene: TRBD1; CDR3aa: CSVAGGHEQFF; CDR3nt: TGCAGCGTTGCAGGGGGCCATGAGCAGTTCTTC
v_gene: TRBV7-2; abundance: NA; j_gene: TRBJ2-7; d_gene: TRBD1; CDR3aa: CASSFGQGGEQYF; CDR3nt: TGTGCCAGCAGCTTTGGACAGGGAGGCGAGCAGTACTTC
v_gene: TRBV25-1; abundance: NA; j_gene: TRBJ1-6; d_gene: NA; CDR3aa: CASSESGSRNSPLHF; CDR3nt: TGTGCCAGCAGTGAATCGGGCAGTCGAAATTCACCCCTCCACTTT
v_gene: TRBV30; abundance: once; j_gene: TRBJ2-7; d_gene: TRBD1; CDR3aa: CAYGQGASYEQYF; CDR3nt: TGTGCCTACGGACAGGGGGCCTCCTACGAGCAGTACTTC
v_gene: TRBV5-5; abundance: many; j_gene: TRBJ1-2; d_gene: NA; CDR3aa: CASSFVPSGSYGYTF; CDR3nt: TGTGCCAGCAGCTTTGTTCCCAGTGGGAGTTATGGCTACACCTTC
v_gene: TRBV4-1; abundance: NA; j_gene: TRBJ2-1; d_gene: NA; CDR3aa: CASRPTDYSGREQFF; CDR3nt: TGCGCCAGCAGACCTACAGATTATAGCGGCAGAGAGCAGTTCTTC
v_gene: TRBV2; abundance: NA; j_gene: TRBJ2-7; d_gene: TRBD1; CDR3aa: CASSDFWGGTGYDEQYF; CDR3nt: TGTGCCAGCAGTGATTTCTGGGGTGGGACAGGGTACGACGAGCAGTACTTC
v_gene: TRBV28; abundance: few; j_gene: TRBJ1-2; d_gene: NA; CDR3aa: CASSRSGPYYGYTF; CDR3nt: TGTGCCAGCAGTCGTTCCGGACCATACTATGGCTACACCTTC
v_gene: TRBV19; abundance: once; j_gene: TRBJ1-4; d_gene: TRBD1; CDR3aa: CASSIRQGGHEKLFF; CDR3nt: TGTGCCAGTAGTATAAGACAGGGAGGTCACGAAAAACTGTTTTTT
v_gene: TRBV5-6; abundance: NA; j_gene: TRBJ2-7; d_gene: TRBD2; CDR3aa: CASSPGLAGGNTYEQYF; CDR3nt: TGTGCCAGCAGCCCCGGACTAGCGGGAGGAAATACCTACGAGCAGTACTTC
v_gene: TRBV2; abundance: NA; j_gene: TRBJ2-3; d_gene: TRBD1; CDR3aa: CAFRTGITSTDTQYF; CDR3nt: TGTGCCTTCCGGACAGGGATCACGAGCACAGATACGCAGTATTTT